This entry lists 22 T cell receptor beta chains sequenced from one sample in a study of STAT3 mutations in large granular lymphocyte leukemia. Study-level results: Every T-LGLL patient had at least one immunodominant TCRbeta clonotype.

Their antigens are not known. TCRdb's table, derived via immunoSEQ multiplex PCR, lists solely in-frame clones and lacks some. The sample shows some 28,000 clones, roughly 80% of them seen only once. Sequencing was carried out using peripheral blood mononuclear cells. The receptor source for this set is a woman between 50 and 59 years old with T-cell large granular lymphocyte leukemia. Some clones in this sample may be carry-over from other donors' samples.

The rearrangement links TRBV14 to TRBJ1-1; a possible D gene is TRBD1 (5 bases). V was shortened by 4 bases and J by 8 bases, with 14 bases between the two germline ends. Germline values: CDR1 SGHDN, CDR2 FVKESK. This CDR3 region has 13 residues. CDR3: CASSLWGAGEAFF. The DNA of the CDR3 is TGTGCCAGCAGCCTTTGGGGCGCGGGGGAAGCTTTCTTT.

A single count supports this clone. The chain links TRBV5-1 to TRBJ2-2; unclear D gene. The CDR3 totals 16 residues. Per the germline V gene, CDR1 is SGHRS and CDR2 is YFSETQ. V lost 0 bases and J lost 2, with 11 bases in between. The chain's CDR3 is CASSLEVTPNTGELFF. The CDR3 coding sequence is TGCGCCAGCAGCTTGGAAGTGACACCCAACACCGGGGAGCTGTTTTTT.

V usage is TRBV28 and J usage is TRBJ1-2, with D perhaps matching TRBD1 (5 bases). V lost 6 bases and J lost 0, with 11 bases in between. Germline lookup yields CDR1 MDHEN and CDR2 SYDVKM. The CDR3 contains 14 residues. The DNA for the CDR3 is TGTGCCAGCAGGAGGGTAGGGGCTAACTATGGCTACACCTTC. This sequence encodes CASRRVGANYGYTF.

The rearrangement links TRBV13 to TRBJ1-3; D gene uncertain. Germline V gene lookup returns CDR1 PRHDT and CDR2 FYEKMQ (reference sequence). This CDR3 has 18 amino acids. The V end was cut by 6 bases, the J end by 0 bases, with 21 bases between. In DNA, the CDR3 is TGTGCCAGCAGTCGACCGCGCGGGGTGTCGGCCTCTGGAAACACCATATATTTT. Protein sequence: CASSRPRGVSASGNTIYF.

This clone has a single count. V and J are TRBV28 and TRBJ1-5, with D hard to call. Trimming left V 7 bases short and J 4 bases short, with 8 bases between. The germline CDR1 and CDR2 sequences are MDHEN and SYDVKM. The CDR3 covers 12 residues. CDR3 nucleotides: TGTGCCAGCAACCAACGGAATCAGCCCCAGCATTTT. Protein: CASNQRNQPQHF.

This chain links TRBV12-5 with TRBJ2-3, with 8 bases fitting TRBD2. The germline CDR1 and CDR2 sequences are LGHNT and FRNRAP. This CDR3 is 17 amino acids long. J lost 0 bases, V lost 6 bases, and 11 bases had no gene match. In nucleotides, the CDR3 is TGTGCTAGTGGCCCTCGGGCGGGAGGCCTGAGCACAGATACGCAGTATTTT. This sequence encodes CASGPRAGGLSTDTQYF.

The chain links TRBV28 to TRBJ2-4, with 7 bases identical to TRBD2. The CDR3 consists of 19 residues. J was trimmed by 0 bases and V by 7 bases; bases with no gene match: 18. The V gene's germline CDR1 is MDHEN and CDR2 SYDVKM. CDR3 nucleotides: TGTGCCAGCAACCCTACGTGGGGGGGGATTCGATTAGCCAAAAACATTCAGTACTTC. It translates to CASNPTWGGIRLAKNIQYF.

This clone came up a few times. This chain connects TRBV21-1 to TRBJ1-1. TRBV21-1 is reported as a pseudogene. The CDR3 has 13 amino acids. The CDR3 bases are TGTGCCAGCAGCAAAGATTGGGACACTGAAGCTTTCTTT. Protein: CASSKDWDTEAFF.

The chain carries TRBV13 and TRBJ1-2; the D gene is possibly TRBD1 (5 bases). The germline V and J ends were trimmed by 6 bases and 8 bases, with 16 bases remaining between them. The length of the CDR3 is 13 residues. The V gene's germline CDR1 is PRHDT and CDR2 FYEKMQ (reference sequence). CDR3 sequence: CASRSGTDFGYTF. The CDR3 DNA follows: TGTGCCAGCAGGTCCGGGACGGACTTCGGCTACACCTTC.

The CDR3 is CASSEKTGGYNEQFF. The CDR3, as DNA: TGTGCCAGCAGTGAGAAGACAGGGGGTTACAATGAGCAGTTCTTC. The chain has TRBV2 and TRBJ2-1, with 9 positions matching TRBD1. V shed 3 bases, J shed 4 bases, and the junction held 4 bases outside the gene matches. Germline lookup yields CDR1 SNHLY and CDR2 FYNNEI. CDR3 length equals 15 residues.

V usage is TRBV29-1 and J usage is TRBJ2-7; D possibly corresponds to TRBD2 (6 bases). V lost 0 bases to trimming and J lost 7 bases, with 19 bases between them. The CDR3 spans 15 residues. Germline V gene lookup returns CDR1 SQVTM and CDR2 ANQGSEA. CDR3 in DNA: TGCAGCGTTGAAGATAAACTAGCTACTGGAGGGGAGCAGTACTTC. As protein: CSVEDKLATGGEQYF.

V and J are TRBV27 and TRBJ1-2, with TRBD1 matching over 7 bases. V was clipped by 6 bases and J by 4 bases; unmatched bases: 8. Germline V gene data show CDR1 as MNHEY and CDR2 as SMNVEV (reference sequence). The CDR3 extends over 14 amino acids. Here the CDR3 reads CASSAMGQIYGYTF. The CDR3 DNA is TGTGCCAGCAGCGCGATGGGACAGATCTATGGCTACACCTTC.

This clone was picked up one time. The V call is TRBV7-2, the J call TRBJ2-3; possible D gene TRBD2, 5 bases. Deletions cut 4 bases from V and 3 bases from J, with 17 bases between. CDR3 size: 16 residues. CDR1 and CDR2 from the germline V gene are SGHTA and FQGNSA. CDR3 in DNA: TGTGCCAGCAGCTCCCGGGTAGTAACGGGGACAGATACGCAGTATTTT. Protein sequence: CASSSRVVTGTDTQYF.

The chain links TRBV29-1 to TRBJ2-2; 8 bases are shared with TRBD1. V lost 5 bases, J lost 1 base, and 6 bases stayed unmatched. Per germline, CDR1 SQVTM and CDR2 ANQGSEA. The CDR3 spans 15 residues. Here the CDR3 reads CSVMSGTGNTGELFF. The CDR3 DNA sequence: TGCAGCGTTATGTCCGGGACAGGGAACACCGGGGAGCTGTTTTTT.

The CDR3 bases are TGTGCCTGGAGTTTGGGCCTAAATGAAAAACTGTTTTTT. Translating gives CAWSLGLNEKLFF. The chain links TRBV30 to TRBJ1-4; no reliable D call. V was cut by 2 bases and J by 5 bases, with 9 bases left in between. Per germline, CDR1 GTSNPN and CDR2 SVGIG (reference sequence). This CDR3 is 13 amino acids long.

This chain connects TRBV4-3 to TRBJ2-2, with D perhaps matching TRBD1 or TRBD2 (5 bases each). Deletions cut 4 bases from V and 5 bases from J, with 11 bases between. Germline CDR1 and CDR2: LGHNA and YSLEER. The CDR3 has 14 residues. This CDR3 reads CASSRSGTTGELFF. CDR3 sequence (DNA): TGCGCCAGCAGCCGATCCGGGACGACCGGGGAGCTGTTTTTT.

The chain recombines TRBV30 with TRBJ1-1; D possibly corresponds to TRBD1 (5 bases). In germline, CDR1 is GTSNPN, CDR2 SVGIG (reference sequence). The CDR3 is 13 amino acids. Between the trimmed V and J ends, which lost 3 bases and 10 bases, there was a span of 18 bases. The CDR3, as DNA: TGTGCCTGGAGACCGGGGCCTTCAATGGGAGCTTTCTTT. As protein: CAWRPGPSMGAFF.

This clone was seen only a few times. The chain has TRBV19 and TRBJ1-5; D is uncertain. The CDR3 runs 13 residues. The V gene's germline CDR1 is LNHDA and CDR2 SQIVND (reference sequence). V shed 5 bases and J shed 7 bases, with 12 bases lying between them. The CDR3 sequence is CASSPQVEQPQHF. CDR3 bases: TGTGCCAGTAGTCCCCAGGTGGAGCAGCCCCAGCATTTT.

The chain has TRBV11-2 and TRBJ2-7; 9 bases line up with TRBD1. Unmatched junction bases numbered 13, after V lost 5 bases and J lost 5 bases. The CDR3 covers 16 residues. Germline-derived CDR1 and CDR2 are SGHAT and FQNNGV. The CDR3 is CASSRLGGTGLNEQYF. DNA of the CDR3: TGTGCCAGCAGCCGTTTGGGGGGGACAGGGCTCAACGAGCAGTACTTC.

The genes are TRBV30 and TRBJ1-2; possibly TRBD1 for D (6 bases). CDR3 length: 13 residues. Trimming took 2 bases from V and 5 from J, leaving 12 bases between them. Germline V CDR1 and CDR2: GTSNPN, SVGIG (reference sequence). CDR3 sequence: CAWSTQGGYGYTF. In DNA, the CDR3 is TGTGCCTGGAGTACACAGGGAGGATATGGCTACACCTTC.

The CDR3 is CASSTGLAGEMTSYEQYF. In nucleotides, the CDR3 is TGCGCCAGCTCCACGGGACTAGCGGGAGAGATGACATCCTACGAGCAGTACTTC. The chain carries TRBV23-1 and TRBJ2-7; TRBD2 matches at 14 bases. TRBV23-1 counts as an open reading frame of uncertain function. V dropped 8 bases and J dropped 1; count of bases not matched to a gene: 13. This CDR3 has 18 residues.

This sequence joins TRBV18 and TRBJ2-7; no clear D gene. The CDR3 runs 14 residues. The V end was cut by 3 bases, the J end by 4 bases, with 13 bases between. Germline loops: CDR1 KGHSH, CDR2 LQKENI. The CDR3: CASSPSGEGYEQYF. In DNA form, the CDR3 reads TGTGCCAGCTCACCCTCCGGAGAAGGTTACGAGCAGTACTTC.